The clone carrying this T cell receptor (beta chain) came up a few times. Antigen: not known. TCRdb re-called the reads with MiXCR, one entry per CDR3 protein. The data show around 740,000 distinct CDR3 sequences, with under 40% seen just once and under 3% held by the top ten. The sample is drawn from a study of T cell repertoires in cytomegalovirus infection. About the research overall: CMV infection and matching HLA type were both indicated by public TCR beta signatures. Points from the study as a whole: Cumulative public TCR beta family frequency identified CMV carriers with the relevant HLA.

This CDR3 spans 16 amino acids. The ends were cut back, 6 bases at V and 3 bases at J, with 20 bases in the middle. CDR1 and CDR2 from the germline V gene are MNHEY and SVGAGI. This sequence originates from a human donor in good health (CMV status not recorded). Some clones in this sample may be carry-over from other donors' samples. J is TRBJ1-1 and V is TRBV6-5; D is undetermined. Specimen: PBMCs. The CDR3 sequence is CASRFSVGFRYTEAFF. CDR3 nucleotides: TGTGCCAGCAGATTCTCAGTCGGTTTTCGTTACACTGAAGCTTTCTTT.